This T cell receptor (beta chain) came from a study of T-cell memory formation after mild COVID-19. In the study overall: The study found TCR clusters largely donor specific.

Whole-study findings and limits: Clones contracting over day 15 to 85 were CD4/CD8 balanced, with later expanders leaning CD4+. Most CD4+ clones that shrank were in CM and EM, while CD8+ ones turned up in EMRA.

This clonotype was counted a few times. Its cognate antigen is unknown. This CDR3 region has 13 residues. Trimming cost V 9 bases and J 3 bases; bases outside gene matches: 5. Per germline, CDR1 LNHDA and CDR2 SQIVND (reference sequence). TCRdb itself ran the 5' RACE reads through MiXCR, one entry per CDR3 protein. This table holds 200,000 to 300,000 distinct CDR3 sequences, less than 20% found once. This chain connects TRBV19 to TRBJ2-3; TRBD2 aligns across 8 bases. This sequence originates from an adult woman who had mild COVID-19 (a few samples of this study predate the infection). Cell type and time point are not known. The sample comprised PBMCs or a T cell subset sorted from them (not recorded which). CDR3: CASRGGGTDTQYF. In DNA form, the CDR3 reads TGTGCCAGCCGGGGGGGCGGGACAGATACGCAGTATTTT. The full variable domain, completed using reference TRBV19 and TRBJ2-3, is DGGITQSPKYLFRKEGQNVTLSCEQNLNHDAMYWYRQDPGQGLRLIYYSQIVNDFQKGDIAEGYSVSREKKESFPLTVTSAQKNPTAFYLCASRGGGTDTQYFGPGTRLTVL.